Following are 27 T cell receptor beta chains from one sample sequenced in a study of T cells in Graves' hyperthyroidism and ophthalmopathy. Amplified TCR beta CDR3 regions came from RNA transcripts. HTBI primers drove first-round RT-PCR of the TCR CDR3. TCRdb independently ran MiXCR on the multiplex PCR reads; one entry per CDR3 protein. The profile shows hundreds of thousands of distinct CDR3 sequences, about a third of them singletons. Sample: blood. These receptors came from a woman aged 40 to 55 with Graves' hyperthyroidism.

This chain links TRBV7-2 with TRBJ1-3; maybe TRBD1 (6 bases). Germline CDR1 reads SGHTA; CDR2 reads FQGNSA. The CDR3 has 18 amino acids. Trimming pared 5 bases from V and 0 bases from J, leaving 20 bases between. The CDR3 DNA is TGTGCCAGCAGCCCCCGCCGGGGGGCTAAGAGCTCTGGAAACACCATATATTTT. Amino acids: CASSPRRGAKSSGNTIYF.

As concerns this clonotype: This clone may be a read error of a much larger clone one base away. The CDR3 sequence: CASSLSSYQEAQYF. CDR3 DNA: TGTGCCAGCAGCTTAAGCAGCTACCAAGAGGCCCAGTACTTC. The chain recombines TRBV7-2 with TRBJ2-5; D is unclear. CDR3 size: 14 residues. CDR1 and CDR2 (germline): SGHTA, FQGNSA.

In its sample, this clonotype was seen a few times. V usage is TRBV6-5 and J usage is TRBJ1-1; D is unclear. CDR1 MNHEY and CDR2 SVGAGI come from the germline V gene. Trimming took off 7 bases at V and 0 bases at J, with 15 bases between the two ends. The CDR3 is 15 residues long. The CDR3: CASIRKEFMNTEAFF. The CDR3, as DNA: TGTGCCAGCATCCGTAAGGAGTTCATGAACACTGAAGCTTTCTTT.

The genes are TRBV29-1 and TRBJ2-2, with 9 bases fitting TRBD1. V was pared by 6 bases and J by 5 bases, with 7 bases of the junction left unmatched. Germline lookup yields CDR1 SQVTM and CDR2 ANQGSEA. This CDR3 spans 14 amino acids. CDR3 in DNA: TGCAGCGTCTACGCTGACAGGGGGACCGGGGAGCTGTTTTTT. This codes for CSVYADRGTGELFF.

In its sample, this clonotype was seen many times. The rearrangement joins TRBV29-1 to TRBJ1-4, with D maybe TRBD1 (6 bases). The germline V and J ends were trimmed by 5 bases and 2 bases, with 15 bases remaining between them. In germline, CDR1 is SQVTM, CDR2 ANQGSEA. The CDR3 is made up of 15 amino acids. In DNA, the CDR3 is TGCAGCGTTCGTCGAACAGGGTCTACTAATGAAAAACTGTTTTTT. This codes for CSVRRTGSTNEKLFF. The full variable domain, rest sourced from reference TRBV29-1 and TRBJ1-4, is SAVISQKPSRDICQRGTSLTIQCQVDSQVTMMFWYRQQPGQSLTLIATANQGSEATYESGFVIDKFPISRPNLTFSTLTVSNMSPEDSSIYLCSVRRTGSTNEKLFFGSGTQLSVL.

CDR3 residues: CASSYSGTEVYGYTF. The CDR3 coding sequence is TGTGCCAGCAGTTACTCTGGGACAGAGGTTTATGGCTACACCTTC. The gene calls are TRBV6-5 and TRBJ1-2, with 7 bases fitting TRBD1. This CDR3 contains 15 residues. The germline gives CDR1 MNHEY, CDR2 SVGAGI. Unmatched junction bases numbered 6, after V lost 0 bases and J lost 5 bases.

The rearrangement links TRBV7-9 to TRBJ1-4; a possible D gene is TRBD1 (5 bases). Germline loops: CDR1 SEHNR, CDR2 FQNEAQ (reference sequence). The CDR3 runs to 15 residues. V lost 4 bases to trimming and J lost 0 bases, with 9 bases between them. The CDR3 spells CASSYDSATNEKLFF. The DNA of the CDR3 is TGTGCCAGCAGCTACGACAGCGCAACTAATGAAAAACTGTTTTTT.

The J gene is TRBJ2-3, the V gene TRBV2; 8 bases map to TRBD2. Germline values: CDR1 SNHLY, CDR2 FYNNEI. The V gene end was trimmed by 6 bases and the J gene end by 4 bases; junction bases not matched to a gene: 6. The CDR3 is made up of 14 amino acids. The CDR3 nucleotides are TGTGCCAGCAGGAGCGGGAGCGGATCAGATACGCAGTATTTT. Translation gives CASRSGSGSDTQYF.

Worth noting for this clonotype: As the CDR3 is not closed by the conserved phenylalanine or tryptophan, this likely results from a read error. The chain combines TRBV7-2 with TRBJ1-4; unclear D gene. V lost 0 bases to trimming and J lost 4 bases, with 12 bases between them. The CDR3 is made up of 16 amino acids. Germline CDR1 is SGHTA and CDR2 is FQGNSA. CDR3 DNA sequence: TGTGCCAGCAGCTTAGCTAGTACTGGGTATAATGAAAAACTGTTTCTT. It encodes CASSLASTGYNEKLFL.

This clonotype showed up just once. This may come from a read error, since a much larger clone is one base off. The rearrangement uses TRBV7-9 and TRBJ2-5; the D gene could be TRBD1 or TRBD2 (5 bases each). V dropped 0 bases and J dropped 7 bases, with 12 bases sitting between them. The CDR3 is made up of 14 amino acids. In germline, CDR1 is SEHNR, CDR2 FQNEAQ (reference sequence). The CDR3 bases are TGTGCCAGCAGCTTAGCGCTGGATGGGGGGACCCAGTACTTC. Amino acids: CASSLALDGGTQYF.

The chain has TRBV7-9 and TRBJ2-7; D is ambiguous. V was pared by 1 base and J by 3 bases, with 19 bases between. Germline values: CDR1 SEHNR, CDR2 FQNEAQ (reference sequence). The CDR3 consists of 17 residues. The CDR3 nucleotides are TGTGCCAGCAGCTTAGTAACCGGGTCCCTCAAGGGCTACGAGCAGTACTTC. It is translated as CASSLVTGSLKGYEQYF.

The rearrangement uses TRBV7-9 and TRBJ2-7; D may be TRBD1 or TRBD2 (5 bases each). The CDR3 has 16 residues. The V gene lost 3 bases and the J gene lost 8 bases, with 23 bases spanning the gap. Germline-derived CDR1 and CDR2 are SEHNR and FQNEAQ (reference sequence). CDR3 sequence reads: CASSFPRRDLSDQQYF. The CDR3 nucleotides read TGTGCCAGCAGCTTCCCCCGCCGGGACCTCTCTGATCAGCAGTACTTC.

This clonotype was counted only a few times. The chain carries TRBV15 and TRBJ1-3; 7 bases line up with TRBD1. Per germline, CDR1 LNHNV and CDR2 YYDKDF (reference sequence). This CDR3 contains 16 residues. Germline trimming cut 5 bases from V and 4 bases from J; bases unmatched to any gene: 11. The CDR3: CATSARLTGTGNTIYF. CDR3 in DNA: TGTGCCACCAGCGCCCGATTGACAGGGACAGGAAACACCATATATTTT.

The chain joins TRBV2 to TRBJ2-7; 13 nucleotides match TRBD2. The J call may be incorrect, as the DNA end agrees better with TRBJ2-1. Looked up from germline, CDR1 is SNHLY and CDR2 is FYNNEI. The CDR3 is 14 amino acids. The CDR3 sequence: CASTGTSGMGEQFF. Here the CDR3 DNA reads TGTGCCAGCACCGGGACTAGCGGGATGGGGGAGCAGTTCTTC.

This clonotype was picked up one time. The chain joins TRBV7-8 to TRBJ2-5; 9 positions agree with TRBD2. There are 19 residues in the CDR3. Germline V gives CDR1 SGHVS, CDR2 FQNEAQ. The V gene end was trimmed by 5 bases and the J gene end by 6 bases; junction bases not matched to a gene: 22. For the CDR3, the DNA is TGTGCCAGCAGCCCGCCCCAGGGTCTAGCGGGAACCACGAGAAAGACCCAGTACTTC. Its protein is CASSPPQGLAGTTRKTQYF.

This clonotype was seen more than once but under ten times. V usage is TRBV20-1 and J usage is TRBJ2-7; possible D gene TRBD2, 6 bases. The J call may be wrong; the DNA end is better matched by TRBJ2-5. The CDR3 is 13 residues long. Germline CDR1 and CDR2: DFQATT and SNEGSKA (reference sequence). CDR3 in amino acids: CSATPAGKETQYF. CDR3 sequence (DNA): TGCAGTGCGACCCCCGCGGGGAAAGAGACCCAGTACTTC.

This clonotype was seen repeatedly, ten times or more. V gene TRBV7-2 combines with J gene TRBJ2-5; D not resolved. The V end was cut by 0 bases, the J end by 1 base, with 6 bases between. This CDR3 has 14 amino acids. The germline CDR1 and CDR2 sequences are SGHTA and FQGNSA. The CDR3 bases are TGTGCCAGCAGCTTAGCATTAGTCCAAGAGACCCAGTACTTC. The encoded protein is CASSLALVQETQYF.

Of note for this clonotype: This could be a read error, since a much larger clone is one nucleotide away. The chain combines TRBV6-6 with TRBJ1-1; no clear D gene. The V gene's germline CDR1 is MNHNY and CDR2 SVGAGI (reference sequence). The CDR3 runs to 13 residues. V lost 2 bases and J 1 base, leaving 5 bases between the germline ends. The CDR3 reads CASSYNRNTEAFF. CDR3 nucleotides: TGTGCCAGCAGTTACAACAGGAACACTGAAGCTTTCTTT.

As regards this clonotype: The germline gene is not matched at one end of the junction; a read error may be the cause. J is TRBJ2-3 and V is TRBV7-7; D is ambiguous. The germline V gene encodes CDR1 SSHAT and CDR2 FNYEAQ (reference sequence). This CDR3 contains 13 residues. CDR3: CASSYSPADTQYF. The CDR3 DNA is TGTGCTAGCAGCTACTCCCCCGCTGATACGCAGTATTTT.

This chain uses TRBV7-3 with TRBJ2-2; tentatively, D is TRBD1 (6 bases). The germline gives CDR1 SGHTA, CDR2 FQGTGA. The CDR3 length is 14 residues. Deletions cut 11 bases from V and 1 base from J, with 14 bases between. CDR3 protein: CAWNWGQNTGELFF. CDR3 sequence (DNA): TGTGCCTGGAATTGGGGGCAGAACACCGGGGAGCTGTTTTTT.

This sequence joins TRBV7-9 and TRBJ2-3, with a weak D call TRBD1 (5 bases). Germline V gene sequence: CDR1 SEHNR, CDR2 FQNEAQ (reference sequence). V lost 0 bases, J lost 0 bases, and 7 bases lay in between. This CDR3 region has 15 residues. CDR3 DNA: TGTGCCAGCAGCTTAGCCCAGGGCAGCACAGATACGCAGTATTTT. Protein: CASSLAQGSTDTQYF.

This chain connects TRBV12-3 or TRBV12-4 to TRBJ1-5; D not resolved. V lost 6 bases and J 0 bases, leaving 9 bases between the germline ends. This CDR3 spans 14 amino acids. For the CDR3, the DNA is TGTGCCAGCAGGGACGGCGGTAGCAATCAGCCCCAGCATTTT. Translating it yields CASRDGGSNQPQHF.

The CDR3 sequence: CASSINRWDGNTIYF. The CDR3 coding sequence is TGTGCCAGTAGTATAAACAGGTGGGACGGAAACACCATATATTTT. The V and J genes are TRBV19 and TRBJ1-3, with D perhaps TRBD1 (5 bases). V gave up 2 bases and J gave up 4 bases, with 12 bases separating them. Germline CDR1 is LNHDA and CDR2 is SQIVND (reference sequence). CDR3 length equals 15 residues.

This clonotype was observed at least ten times. CDR3 protein: CASSLAGGAWETQYF. For the CDR3, the DNA is TGTGCCAGCAGCTTAGCGGGGGGGGCTTGGGAGACCCAGTACTTC. The chain uses TRBV7-2 and TRBJ2-5, with D possibly TRBD2 on 7 matching bases. Germline assignment: CDR1 SGHTA and CDR2 FQGNSA. V shed 0 bases and J shed 5 bases, with 13 bases lying between them. This CDR3 has 15 amino acids.

With respect to this clonotype: A much bigger clone sits one base away, suggesting this may be a read error. The gene calls are TRBV6-6 and TRBJ1-5; D gene unclear. This CDR3 is 13 amino acids long. In germline, CDR1 is MNHNY, CDR2 SVGAGI (reference sequence). V lost 5 bases and J 1 base, leaving 6 bases between the germline ends. The CDR3 nucleotides read TGTGCCAGCAGTGAATGGAGCAATCAGCCCCAGCATTTT. Translating it yields CASSEWSNQPQHF.

This clonotype was found once. CDR3: CSVEDRGRGISGANVLTF. The CDR3 DNA sequence: TGCAGCGTTGAAGATCGGGGCAGGGGAATTTCTGGGGCCAACGTCCTGACTTTC. This chain uses TRBV29-1 with TRBJ2-6, with D possibly being TRBD1 (6 bases). The CDR3 is 18 residues long. Germline-derived CDR1 and CDR2 are SQVTM and ANQGSEA. V lost 0 bases, J lost 1 base, and 16 bases lay in between.

The chain combines TRBV29-1 with TRBJ2-5; the D gene is possibly TRBD1 (6 bases). The V and J ends lost 3 bases and 5 bases respectively, with 19 bases between them. This CDR3 has 15 residues. The germline V gene encodes CDR1 SQVTM and CDR2 ANQGSEA. This chain's CDR3 is CSVDYTSLGAETQYF. In DNA, the CDR3 is TGCAGCGTTGACTATACTAGTCTGGGGGCGGAGACCCAGTACTTC.